What follows are 18 T cell receptor beta chains derived from one specimen sequenced in a study of CD8 T cells in Susac syndrome. Random hexamers were used to reverse transcribe 0.5 to 1 ug of RNA. One entry per CDR3 protein results from TCRdb running MiXCR on the immunoSEQ multiplex PCR reads. Among 200,000 to 250,000 distinct CDR3 sequences listed, about 94% were seen once. The sample consisted of CD4+ T cells from PBMCs. The source is a human donor with Susac syndrome.

This clonotype was counted once. The rearrangement links TRBV29-1 to TRBJ1-4; a weak D match, TRBD1 (6 bases). The V end lost 3 bases, the J end lost 7 bases, and 18 bases lay between the germline ends. The CDR3 loop spans 15 amino acids. Germline V lookup: CDR1 SQVTM, CDR2 ANQGSEA. For the CDR3, the DNA is TGCAGCGTTGAGGTCGGGGGCTTGGGATCTGAAAAACTGTTTTTT. Translation gives CSVEVGGLGSEKLFF.

The chain carries TRBV6-5 and TRBJ1-2; no clear D gene. Trimming stripped 2 bases from V and 7 bases from J, with 8 bases between. Germline V gene lookup returns CDR1 MNHEY and CDR2 SVGAGI. The length of the CDR3 is 12 residues. CDR3 sequence: CASSYGSGGYTF. The CDR3 bases are TGTGCCAGCAGTTACGGGAGCGGTGGCTACACCTTC.

This chain links TRBV6-6 with TRBJ1-2, with D tentatively TRBD1 (6 bases). Trimming removed 5 bases at V and 4 bases at J, with 17 bases between. The CDR3 runs to 15 residues. CDR1 and CDR2 from the germline V gene are MNHNY and SVGAGI (reference sequence). The CDR3: CASSGTSASLYGYTF. The DNA of the CDR3 is TGTGCCAGCAGTGGGACAAGCGCAAGCCTCTATGGCTACACCTTC.

V gene TRBV7-9 combines with J gene TRBJ2-3; TRBD1 matches at 10 bases. CDR1 SEHNR and CDR2 FQNEAQ come from the germline V gene (reference sequence). With V trimmed by 5 bases and J by 3 bases, 5 bases remained unmatched. CDR3 length equals 15 residues. CDR3 sequence reads: CASSEGQGMTDTQYF. The CDR3 DNA reads TGTGCCAGCAGCGAGGGACAGGGGATGACAGATACGCAGTATTTT. The whole variable domain, remainder taken from reference TRBV7-9 and TRBJ2-3, is DTGVSQNPRHKITKRGQNVTFRCDPISEHNRLYWYRQTLGQGPEFLTYFQNEAQLEKSRLLSDRFSAERPKGSFSTLEIQRTEQGDSAMYLCASSEGQGMTDTQYFGPGTRLTVL.

This rearrangement joins TRBV12-3 or TRBV12-4 to TRBJ1-1; D not resolved. The ends were cut back, 10 bases at V and 1 base at J, with 13 bases in the middle. CDR3 length: 13 amino acids. The CDR3: CATIPYGNTEAFF. DNA of the CDR3: TGTGCCACCATCCCCTATGGGAACACTGAAGCTTTCTTT.

This clonotype was observed once. The chain uses TRBV30 and TRBJ2-1; 14 nucleotides line up with TRBD2. This CDR3 comprises 15 residues. V lost 3 bases, J lost 6 bases, and 4 bases stayed unmatched. CDR1 is GTSNPN, CDR2 SVGIG, per germline (reference sequence). DNA for the CDR3: TGTGCCTGGAGGGCAGGGACTAGCGGGGGCAATGAGCAGTTCTTC. Amino acids: CAWRAGTSGGNEQFF.

The chain couples TRBV28 to TRBJ1-4, with 9 bases identical to TRBD1. Germline V gene sequence: CDR1 MDHEN, CDR2 SYDVKM. With 8 bases clipped from V and 6 bases from J, the junction kept 19 bases outside the gene matches. This CDR3 is 18 amino acids long. The CDR3 region is CASRDPTGGSLIYEKLFF. The CDR3, as DNA: TGTGCCAGCCGCGATCCCACAGGGGGCTCCCTCATCTATGAAAAACTGTTTTTT.

This chain uses TRBV5-6 with TRBJ2-3; 9 nucleotides agree with TRBD2. The germline CDR1 and CDR2 sequences are SGHDT and YYEEEE. CDR3 size: 15 residues. Trimming removed 1 base from V and 4 bases from J; junction bases left unmatched: 4. The CDR3 reads CASSLSSGGADTQYF. CDR3 DNA: TGTGCCAGCAGCTTGAGTAGCGGGGGCGCAGATACGCAGTATTTT.

This rearrangement joins TRBV4-1 to TRBJ1-6, with no clear D. The CDR3 loop spans 16 amino acids. In germline, CDR1 is MGHRA, CDR2 YSYEKL. Trimming took off 0 bases at V and 0 bases at J, with 6 bases between the two ends. CDR3 DNA: TGCGCCAGCAGCCAAGAGGGAAGCTCCTATAATTCACCCCTCCACTTT. Translated, it gives CASSQEGSSYNSPLHF.

The gene calls are TRBV10-3 and TRBJ1-4, with D maybe TRBD1 (6 bases). The CDR3 is made up of 14 amino acids. Trimming removed 0 bases at V and 8 bases at J, with 10 bases between. Germline loops: CDR1 ENHRY, CDR2 SYGVKD. CDR3 in amino acids: CAISESTGAEKLFF. The DNA for the CDR3 is TGTGCCATCAGTGAGTCGACGGGGGCAGAAAAACTGTTTTTT.

This rearrangement joins TRBV9 to TRBJ2-1; a possible D gene is TRBD2 (6 bases). The V gene's germline CDR1 is SGDLS and CDR2 YYNGEE. Trimming stripped 4 bases from V and 0 bases from J, with 11 bases between. The CDR3 has 15 residues. CDR3 sequence reads: CASSPPSASYNEQFF. DNA for the CDR3: TGTGCCAGCAGCCCTCCTAGCGCCTCCTACAATGAGCAGTTCTTC.

The chain is built from TRBV15 and TRBJ1-5; 11 bases are shared with TRBD1. Germline loops: CDR1 LNHNV, CDR2 YYDKDF (reference sequence). V lost 4 bases, J lost 7 bases, and 3 bases stayed unmatched. The CDR3 is 14 amino acids. The CDR3 sequence is CATSIGTGGQPQHF. CDR3 coding DNA: TGTGCCACCAGCATCGGGACAGGGGGGCAGCCCCAGCATTTT.

V usage is TRBV5-1 and J usage is TRBJ2-1, with 11 positions matching TRBD2. CDR3 length: 15 amino acids. The V and J ends lost 6 bases and 4 bases, in that order; junction bases with no gene match: 6. Germline loops: CDR1 SGHRS, CDR2 YFSETQ. The CDR3 loop reads CASTTGLAAYNEQFF. The CDR3 coding sequence is TGCGCCAGCACCACGGGACTAGCGGCATACAATGAGCAGTTCTTC.

This rearrangement joins TRBV20-1 to TRBJ1-1, with 7 bases identical to TRBD1. The J segment lost 5 bases and the V segment lost 0 bases, leaving 9 bases of the junction unmatched. Germline V gives CDR1 DFQATT, CDR2 SNEGSKA (reference sequence). This CDR3 region has 15 residues. The CDR3 sequence is CSARDRNRGWTEAFF. The CDR3 region has the DNA TGCAGTGCTAGAGATCGGAACAGGGGTTGGACTGAAGCTTTCTTT.

The rearrangement links TRBV6-2 or TRBV6-3 to TRBJ1-1, with 7 bases aligning to TRBD1. V dropped 6 bases and J dropped 5; count of bases not matched to a gene: 12. Per germline, CDR1 MNHEY and CDR2 SVGEGT. CDR3 size: 15 residues. The CDR3 sequence is CASRAWRAGGTEAFF. The CDR3 DNA reads as TGTGCCAGCAGGGCCTGGAGGGCAGGGGGAACTGAAGCTTTCTTT.

The chain uses TRBV6-5 and TRBJ2-7; TRBD1 aligns across 7 bases. The CDR3 consists of 15 residues. The junction had 11 bases not matched to a gene; V was cut back by 4 bases and J by 5 bases. Germline CDR1 is MNHEY and CDR2 is SVGAGI. The CDR3 nucleotides read TGTGCCAGCAGTTCTCTGTCGGAAGGGGGCGACGAGCAGTACTTC. Translating gives CASSSLSEGGDEQYF.

This chain uses TRBV2 with TRBJ1-2; 11 bases are shared with TRBD1. V shed 5 bases and J 0 bases; nucleotides not matched to a gene: 5. This CDR3 region has 16 residues. CDR1 is SNHLY and CDR2 is FYNNEI in the germline V gene. The CDR3 DNA is TGTGCCAGCAGTTGGACAGGGGGCAACTCTAACTATGGCTACACCTTC. Residues: CASSWTGGNSNYGYTF.

The chain joins TRBV30 to TRBJ1-1, with 7 nucleotides matching TRBD1. CDR1 and CDR2 (germline): GTSNPN, SVGIG (reference sequence). V was clipped by 1 base and J by 1 base; unmatched bases: 6. This CDR3 is 15 amino acids long. In nucleotides, the CDR3 is TGTGCCTGGAGTGCCACCGGGACAGAGAACACTGAAGCTTTCTTT. Translation gives CAWSATGTENTEAFF. Full variable domain (outside the CDR3, taken from reference TRBV30 and TRBJ1-1): SQTIHQWPATLVQPVGSPLSLECTVEGTSNPNLYWYRQAAGRGLQLLFYSVGIGQISSEVPQNLSASRPQDRQFILSSKKLLLSDSGFYLCAWSATGTENTEAFFGQGTRLTVV.